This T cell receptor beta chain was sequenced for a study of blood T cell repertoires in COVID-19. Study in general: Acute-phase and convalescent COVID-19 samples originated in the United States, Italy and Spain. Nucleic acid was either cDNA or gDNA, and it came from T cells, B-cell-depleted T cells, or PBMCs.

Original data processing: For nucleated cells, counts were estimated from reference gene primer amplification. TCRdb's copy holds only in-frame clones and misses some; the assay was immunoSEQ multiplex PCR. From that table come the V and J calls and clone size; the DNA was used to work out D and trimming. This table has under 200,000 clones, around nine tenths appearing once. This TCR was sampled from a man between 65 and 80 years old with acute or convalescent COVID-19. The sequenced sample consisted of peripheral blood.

CDR3 amino acids: CASSYLITGENTEAFF. The DNA for the CDR3 is TGTGCCAGCAGTTACCTGATAACAGGGGAGAACACTGAAGCTTTCTTT. This chain connects TRBV6-5 to TRBJ1-1, with 7 bases identical to TRBD1. Trimming cost V 2 bases and J 1 base; bases outside gene matches: 7. The CDR3 has 16 amino acids. Germline lookup yields CDR1 MNHEY and CDR2 SVGAGI.